The T cell receptor (beta chain) described here comes from a study of cytomegalovirus exposure and HLA in healthy donors. Clones were read by immunoSEQ multiplex PCR, and TCRdb kept only the in-frame ones, dropping some. The sample has 90,000 to 130,000 clones, 70% to 90% seen once; the top ten hold more than 1.4%. The study's findings and limits: The study put under 200 TCR beta chains on its list as cytomegalovirus-associated.

CDR3 size: 15 residues. In germline, CDR1 is SSHAT, CDR2 FNYEAQ (reference sequence). As concerns this clone: What it binds is unknown.

V usage is TRBV7-7 and J usage is TRBJ2-2; possibly TRBD1 or TRBD2 for D (5 bases each). The clonotype originates from a woman in her twenties or thirties in good health and CMV-seropositive. Sequencing used PBMCs. CDR3 coding DNA: TGTGCTAGCGCAGTGAGTGGGGCGCACACCGGGGAGCTGTTTTTT. This gives the protein CASAVSGAHTGELFF.